The 25 T cell receptor beta chains reported below all come from one sample, sequenced in a study of regulatory T cells in long-lasting Graves disease. TCR beta libraries were built with iRepertoire HTBI primers and Arm-PCR of CDR3 regions. TCRdb reprocessed the multiplex PCR reads with MiXCR, giving one entry per CDR3 protein. The profile covers approximately 390,000 distinct CDR3 sequences, with 15% to 20% appearing a single time and 20% taken by the ten largest. Time point reported: newly diagnosed GD, antithyroid drugs for less than 3 months. Construction of the TCR library relied on RNA isolated from PBMCs. This sample was also put to use in a study of T cells in Graves' hyperthyroidism and ophthalmopathy.

Sample: peripheral blood mononuclear cells (PBMCs), taken at new diagnosis, from a patient treated with antithyroid drugs. Receptor source: a woman aged 18-29 years with Graves disease.

This clonotype has at least ten counts. The rearrangement joins TRBV2 to TRBJ2-3; 8 positions match TRBD2. Germline CDR1 is SNHLY and CDR2 is FYNNEI. The CDR3 has 13 residues. The V segment lost 8 bases and the J segment 5 bases; nucleotides outside the gene matches: 6. CDR3 nucleotides: TGTGCCAGCTTAGTGCTAGCGGGAGATACGCAGTATTTT. Protein product: CASLVLAGDTQYF.

This clonotype has ten or more counts. The rearrangement uses TRBV5-1 and TRBJ2-7, with 11 positions matching TRBD2. J lost 0 bases, V lost 7 bases, and 6 bases had no gene match. Germline CDR1 is SGHRS and CDR2 is YFSETQ. The CDR3 runs to 15 residues. In DNA form, the CDR3 reads TGCGCCAGCCGGCTAGCGGGAGGTAACTCCTACGAGCAGTACTTC. Translated, it gives CASRLAGGNSYEQYF.

The gene calls are TRBV4-2 and TRBJ1-1; D remains unclear. The CDR3 is made up of 16 amino acids. The germline gives CDR1 LGHNA, CDR2 YNFKEQ. Trimming stripped 0 bases from V and 6 bases from J, with 17 bases between. The CDR3 DNA sequence: TGTGCCAGCAGCCAAGATTGGGGAGGCAATCGGGCTGAAGCTTTCTTT. Protein: CASSQDWGGNRAEAFF.

This clonotype showed up many times. V usage is TRBV11-2 and J usage is TRBJ2-2; D is possibly TRBD2 (5 bases). Germline V gene lookup returns CDR1 SGHAT and CDR2 FQNNGV. V lost 1 base and J lost 5, with 8 bases in between. CDR3 size: 14 residues. CDR3 in DNA: TGTGCCAGCAGCTTAGTGGCGGGTACCGGGGAGCTGTTTTTT. It codes for CASSLVAGTGELFF.

This clonotype was observed at least ten times. The chain employs TRBV11-2 and TRBJ2-3, with TRBD2 as a possible D gene (6 bases). Germline V CDR1 and CDR2: SGHAT, FQNNGV. The CDR3 is 14 amino acids. V lost 1 base, J lost 5 bases, and 10 bases lay in between. The CDR3 DNA follows: TGTGCCAGCAGCTTAGTCGGGGGACTAGATACGCAGTATTTT. Translation gives CASSLVGGLDTQYF.

This clonotype was detected only a few times. The chain carries TRBV24-1 and TRBJ2-3; D possibly corresponds to TRBD1 (6 bases). Per the germline V gene, CDR1 is KGHDR and CDR2 is SFDVKD. V was cut by 0 bases and J by 2 bases, with 17 bases left in between. The CDR3 is 18 residues long. The CDR3, as DNA: TGTGCCACCAGTGATTTGAAACAGGGTGGTCCTAACACAGATACGCAGTATTTT. The encoded protein is CATSDLKQGGPNTDTQYF.

This clonotype was seen ten or more times. The chain links TRBV7-2 to TRBJ2-3; D may be TRBD2 (5 bases). Germline V CDR1 and CDR2: SGHTA, FQGNSA. The CDR3 spans 17 residues. V gave up 5 bases and J gave up 1 base, with 19 bases separating them. CDR3 in amino acids: CASSPLPSGGRTDTQYF. DNA for the CDR3: TGTGCCAGCAGCCCCCTCCCCAGCGGAGGCCGCACAGATACGCAGTATTTT.

The chain uses TRBV11-2 and TRBJ1-5; possibly TRBD1 for D (5 bases). The CDR3 is 13 residues long. V was trimmed by 1 base and J by 15 bases, leaving 16 bases between them. Germline V CDR1 and CDR2: SGHAT, FQNNGV. The CDR3 region is CASSLGRVGGTHF. As DNA, the CDR3 is TGTGCCAGCAGCTTAGGTCGGGTGGGGGGAACGCATTTT.

This clonotype has at least ten counts. The chain links TRBV4-1 to TRBJ2-1, with D possibly TRBD1 on 7 matching bases. The CDR3 spans 15 residues. V lost 1 base to trimming and J lost 4 bases, with 11 bases between them. CDR1 is MGHRA and CDR2 is YSYEKL in the germline V gene. The CDR3 nucleotides are TGCGCCAGCAGCCAAGGCGGGACAGCGTACAATGAGCAGTTCTTC. Amino acids: CASSQGGTAYNEQFF.

This clonotype was recorded many times. The chain couples TRBV5-1 to TRBJ2-1, with 15 bases identical to TRBD2. The CDR3 consists of 15 residues. Trimming removed 3 bases from V and 10 bases from J; junction bases left unmatched: 5. Germline V CDR1 and CDR2: SGHRS, YFSETQ. Here the CDR3 DNA reads TGCGCCAGCAGCTGGACTAGCGGGGGGGATTGGGAGCAGTTCTTC. Translating it yields CASSWTSGGDWEQFF.

This clonotype was recorded many times. The chain recombines TRBV2 with TRBJ2-3; 8 bases fit TRBD2. V dropped 4 bases and J dropped 8; count of bases not matched to a gene: 11. The CDR3 is 15 amino acids. Germline V gene lookup returns CDR1 SNHLY and CDR2 FYNNEI. CDR3 DNA: TGTGCCAGCAGTGCAAAGGGACTAGGTTCCGGTACGCAGTATTTT. Residues: CASSAKGLGSGTQYF.

The chain carries TRBV6-1 and TRBJ2-5; 9 positions agree with TRBD2. CDR1 MNHNS and CDR2 SASEGT come from the germline V gene. There are 15 residues in the CDR3. With 1 base clipped from V and 3 bases from J, the junction kept 3 bases outside the gene matches. In DNA form, the CDR3 reads TGTGCCAGCAGTGAAGGGGCGGGAGGGAAAGAGACCCAGTACTTC. Translated: CASSEGAGGKETQYF.

V usage is TRBV5-6 and J usage is TRBJ1-2; D is uncertain. Between the trimmed V and J ends, which lost 1 base and 0 bases, there was a span of 16 bases. CDR3 size: 17 residues. Looked up from germline, CDR1 is SGHDT and CDR2 is YYEEEE. The CDR3 nucleotides read TGTGCCAGCAGCTTGAGGGAGTTAATTACCCCTAACTATGGCTACACCTTC. The encoded protein is CASSLRELITPNYGYTF.

This chain connects TRBV3-1 to TRBJ1-4; D is uncertain. The germline V gene has CDR1 LGHDT and CDR2 YNNKEL (reference sequence). The CDR3 contains 17 residues. Trimming stripped 4 bases from V and 8 bases from J, with 23 bases between. For the CDR3, the DNA is TGTGCCAGCAGCCTGACCTCCCGGGGTAGACGTCCGGAAAAACTGTTTTTT. Translated, it gives CASSLTSRGRRPEKLFF.

This clonotype was detected many times. The chain has TRBV12-3 or TRBV12-4 and TRBJ2-5, with D possibly called TRBD1 or TRBD2 (5 bases each). Trimming removed 4 bases from V and 9 bases from J, with 15 bases in between. The CDR3 is 13 residues long. The CDR3 DNA reads TGTGCCAGCAGTTCTAGCCCTCTGGGGGCCCAGTACTTC. Protein product: CASSSSPLGAQYF.

This sequence joins TRBV27 and TRBJ1-4, with 10 bases matching TRBD1. Germline CDR1 and CDR2: MNHEY and SMNVEV (reference sequence). CDR3 length: 16 residues. V trimming: 5 bases; J trimming: 7 bases; junction bases outside the gene matches: 10. CDR3: CASSPAATGGTEKLFF. The CDR3 DNA reads TGTGCCAGCAGTCCGGCCGCGACAGGGGGCACTGAAAAACTGTTTTTT. The variable domain in full, completed from reference TRBV27 and TRBJ1-4, reads EAQVTQNPRYLITVTGKKLTVTCSQNMNHEYMSWYRQDPGLGLRQIYYSMNVEVTDKGDVPEGYKVSRKEKRNFPLILESPSPNQTSLYFCASSPAATGGTEKLFFGSGTQLSVL.

This clonotype was counted ten times or more. The CDR3 sequence is CSARDGGGDTDTQYF. The DNA for the CDR3 is TGCAGTGCTAGAGATGGGGGCGGCGACACAGATACGCAGTATTTT. The rearrangement links TRBV20-1 to TRBJ2-3; D is possibly TRBD1 (6 bases). This CDR3 has 15 residues. Trimming took off 0 bases at V and 2 bases at J, with 12 bases between the two ends. Germline V lookup: CDR1 DFQATT, CDR2 SNEGSKA (reference sequence).

The sample holds many counts of this clonotype. Written as DNA, the CDR3 is TGCGCCAGCAGCTGGGGCGGGAGTGGGTCGGATGAGCAGTTCTTC. It specifies CASSWGGSGSDEQFF. The J gene is TRBJ2-1, the V gene TRBV5-1, with 7 positions matching TRBD2. CDR1 is SGHRS and CDR2 is YFSETQ in the germline V gene. The V segment lost 3 bases and the J segment 8 bases; nucleotides outside the gene matches: 11. The CDR3 is 15 residues long.

Concerning this clonotype itself: A far larger clone is only one base removed, so a read error is likely. This chain joins TRBV7-2 and TRBJ1-1; tentatively, D is TRBD1 (5 bases). This CDR3 comprises 13 residues. Germline V gives CDR1 SGHTA, CDR2 FQGNSA. Trimming removed 5 bases at V and 6 bases at J, with 13 bases between. The CDR3 here is CTSSQGAGPEAFF. CDR3 coding DNA: TGTACCAGCAGCCAAGGGGCAGGACCTGAAGCTTTCTTT.

This clonotype has only a few counts. The chain joins TRBV19 to TRBJ1-1, with unresolved D. The CDR3 has 14 amino acids. Germline loops: CDR1 LNHDA, CDR2 SQIVND (reference sequence). Deletions cut 0 bases from V and 8 bases from J, with 13 bases between. The CDR3 nucleotides read TGTGCCAGTAGTATAGAACTTGGGCGGGAAGAAGCTTTCTTT. Its translation: CASSIELGREEAFF.

The chain combines TRBV6-1 with TRBJ2-5, with a possible D match to TRBD1 (6 bases). Germline values: CDR1 MNHNS, CDR2 SASEGT. CDR3 length: 16 amino acids. V lost 6 bases to trimming and J lost 4 bases, with 21 bases between them. The CDR3: CASRNQHGGEAETQYF. Here the CDR3 DNA reads TGTGCCAGCAGGAACCAACATGGGGGCGAAGCAGAGACCCAGTACTTC.

This clonotype came up many times. The chain uses TRBV13 and TRBJ2-5; the match to TRBD1 covers 7 bases. This CDR3 is built from 15 residues. Germline V lookup: CDR1 PRHDT, CDR2 FYEKMQ (reference sequence). Trimming at V came to 2 bases and at J to 2 bases, leaving 5 bases not matched to a gene. In nucleotides, the CDR3 is TGTGCCAGCAGCTTAACGGCCAGGGGGCAAGAGACCCAGTACTTC. Residues: CASSLTARGQETQYF.

The chain is built from TRBV28 and TRBJ2-7, with 10 bases identical to TRBD2. Germline CDR1 MDHEN, CDR2 SYDVKM. The CDR3 has 17 residues. The junction had 10 bases not matched to a gene; V was cut back by 4 bases and J by 1 base. The CDR3 DNA follows: TGTGCCAGCAGTTCCCCCGGACTAGCGGAGCGTTCCTACGAGCAGTACTTC. Protein: CASSSPGLAERSYEQYF. The whole variable domain, remainder taken from reference TRBV28 and TRBJ2-7, is DVKVTQSSRYLVKRTGEKVFLECVQDMDHENMFWYRQDPGLGLRLIYFSYDVKMKEKGDIPEGYSVSREKKERFSLILESASTNQTSMYLCASSSPGLAERSYEQYFGPGTRLTVT.

This rearrangement joins TRBV10-3 to TRBJ2-3, with 7 bases identical to TRBD2. Germline values: CDR1 ENHRY, CDR2 SYGVKD. The CDR3 has 16 amino acids. The trim removed 8 bases at V and 1 base at J, leaving 12 bases unmatched. CDR3 region: CAIGLGGGSGTDTQYF. The CDR3, as DNA: TGTGCCATCGGTCTGGGGGGGGGATCGGGCACAGATACGCAGTATTTT.

This clonotype has a handful of counts. At one boundary the junction diverges from the germline segment, which might be a read error. The chain is built from TRBV5-5 and TRBJ1-4, with 7 bases fitting TRBD1. This CDR3 is built from 14 residues. CDR1 SGHKS and CDR2 YYEKEE come from the germline V gene (reference sequence). DNA for the CDR3: TGTGCCAGCAGCACGGGACAGTCTAATGAAAAGCTGTCTTTT. Protein sequence: CASSTGQSNEKLSF. The complete variable domain, with remaining parts taken from reference TRBV5-5 and TRBJ1-4, reads DAGVTQSPTHLIKTRGQQVTLRCSPISGHKSVSWYQQVLGQGPQFIFQYYEKEERGRGNFPDRFSARQFPNYSSELNVNALLLGDSALYLCASSTGQSNEKLSFGSGTQLSVL.